Each of the 24 T cell receptor beta chains below was sequenced from the same sample in a study of T cell responses to AZD1222 COVID-19 vaccine. Repertoires were generated with immunoSEQ multiplex PCR, while TCRdb's copy carries only in-frame clones and drops some. The sample includes roughly 150,000 clones, 85% to 95% of them seen just once. The input for sequencing was peripheral blood, taken on day 0 of AZD1222 vaccination. All receptors derive from an adult in good health.

V and J are TRBV19 and TRBJ2-1; 8 nucleotides agree with TRBD1. V was clipped by 9 bases and J by 4 bases; unmatched bases: 5. This CDR3 region has 13 residues. Germline V lookup: CDR1 LNHDA, CDR2 SQIVND (reference sequence). CDR3 protein: CASLRTGYNEQFF. CDR3 DNA sequence: TGTGCCAGCCTACGGACAGGGTACAATGAGCAGTTCTTC.

This chain joins TRBV9 and TRBJ2-2; D not certain. Trimming shortened V by 0 bases and J by 7 bases, and 4 bases separated the two germline ends. Germline assignment: CDR1 SGDLS and CDR2 YYNGEE. This CDR3 contains 12 residues. The CDR3 DNA reads TGTGCCAGCAGCGTAGATGTCGGGGAGCTGTTTTTT. It encodes CASSVDVGELFF.

This clone is a singleton in its sample. The CDR3 coding sequence is TGTGCCAGCAGCTGGGATCGGGACGTTTCTTATAATTCACCCCTCCACTTT. Amino acids: CASSWDRDVSYNSPLHF. The chain uses TRBV7-9 and TRBJ1-6; weak D call: TRBD1 (5 bases). V was trimmed by 4 bases and J by 4 bases, leaving 17 bases between them. Germline loops: CDR1 SEHNR, CDR2 FQNEAQ (reference sequence). There are 17 residues in the CDR3.

V gene TRBV15 combines with J gene TRBJ2-7, with 11 nucleotides matching TRBD2. This CDR3 contains 15 residues. Germline V lookup: CDR1 LNHNV, CDR2 YYDKDF (reference sequence). Trimming cost V 6 bases and J 2 bases; bases outside gene matches: 6. The CDR3 region has the DNA TGTGCCACCAGTTACGGGACTAGCGGCACCTACGAGCAGTACTTC. Protein product: CATSYGTSGTYEQYF.

The chain carries TRBV12-5 and TRBJ1-2; D is possibly TRBD1 (5 bases). V lost 0 bases to trimming and J lost 1 base, with 9 bases between them. The CDR3 covers 15 residues. CDR1 and CDR2 (germline): LGHNT, FRNRAP. DNA for the CDR3: TGTGCTAGTGGTTTGGTAGTTGGGGGTAACTATGGCTACACCTTC. Protein: CASGLVVGGNYGYTF. Based on the CDR3 plus reference TRBV12-5 and TRBJ1-2, the full variable domain is DARVTQTPRHKVTEMGQEVTMRCQPILGHNTVFWYRQTMMQGLELLAYFRNRAPLDDSGMPKDRFSAEMPDATLATLKIQPSEPRDSAVYFCASGLVVGGNYGYTFGSGTRLTVV.

The chain is built from TRBV7-3 and TRBJ1-4; tentatively, D is TRBD1 (6 bases). The CDR3 sequence is 15 residues long. Looked up from germline, CDR1 is SGHTA and CDR2 is FQGTGA. Trimming pared 1 base from V and 7 bases from J, leaving 13 bases between. This chain's CDR3 is CASSLIGGPGEKLFF. The CDR3 nucleotides are TGTGCCAGCAGCTTAATAGGGGGGCCTGGTGAAAAACTGTTTTTT.

The chain joins TRBV3-1 (or the pseudogene TRBV3-2) to TRBJ2-5, with TRBD2 matching 11 bases. The CDR3 sequence is 17 residues long. CDR1 is LGHDT and CDR2 is YNNKEL in the germline V gene (reference sequence). The trim removed 2 bases at V and 2 bases at J, leaving 7 bases unmatched. This CDR3 reads CASSQFLAGGLQETQYF. The CDR3 DNA follows: TGTGCCAGCAGCCAATTCCTAGCGGGGGGTTTACAAGAGACCCAGTACTTC.

DNA of the CDR3: TGTGCCAGCTCACCTCCGGGACAGGGGTACAATGAGCAGTTCTTC. It translates to CASSPPGQGYNEQFF. This chain uses TRBV18 with TRBJ2-1; 10 bases map to TRBD1. V lost 3 bases and J lost 4; bases outside the gene matches: 3. The CDR3 spans 15 residues. Germline CDR1 KGHSH, CDR2 LQKENI.

This chain joins TRBV7-2 and TRBJ2-7; D ambiguous. Trimming pared 5 bases from V and 7 bases from J, leaving 21 bases between. Germline V CDR1 and CDR2: SGHTA, FQGNSA. This CDR3 comprises 15 residues. The CDR3 DNA reads TGTGCCAGCAGCCCAACGGCCTTGCTGGACCTTGAGCAGTACTTC. It translates to CASSPTALLDLEQYF.

V usage is TRBV9 and J usage is TRBJ2-7; 9 bases are shared with TRBD1. Trimming took 3 bases from V and 6 from J; bases not matched to a gene: 4. The CDR3 consists of 13 residues. In germline, CDR1 is SGDLS, CDR2 YYNGEE. The CDR3 sequence is CASSAGQGLEQYF. For the CDR3, the DNA is TGTGCCAGCAGCGCTGGACAGGGGCTCGAGCAGTACTTC.

This clone came up once. V and J are TRBV7-9 and TRBJ1-1; D is unresolved. CDR3 length: 14 residues. V was clipped by 1 base and J by 5 bases, with 11 bases between them. Germline CDR1 SEHNR, CDR2 FQNEAQ (reference sequence). CDR3 residues: CASSLGDRGTEAFF. The CDR3 DNA sequence: TGTGCCAGCAGCTTAGGGGATCGGGGTACTGAAGCTTTCTTT.

This rearrangement joins TRBV12-3 or TRBV12-4 to TRBJ1-5; D ambiguous. Trimming shortened V by 7 bases and J by 0 bases, and 7 bases separated the two germline ends. The CDR3 runs to 13 residues. This chain's CDR3 is CASNMGSNQPQHF. CDR3 nucleotide sequence: TGTGCCAGCAATATGGGTAGCAATCAGCCCCAGCATTTT.

The chain employs TRBV7-2 and TRBJ2-3, with 7 bases fitting TRBD2. Germline V gene lookup returns CDR1 SGHTA and CDR2 FQGNSA. The trim removed 1 base at V and 4 bases at J, leaving 5 bases unmatched. The CDR3 extends over 15 amino acids. CDR3 loop: CASSLGRLAADTQYF. The CDR3 region has the DNA TGTGCCAGCAGCTTAGGGCGGCTAGCGGCAGATACGCAGTATTTT.

The CDR3: CASSIDRPSTDTQYF. DNA for the CDR3: TGCGCCAGCAGCATCGACAGACCTAGCACAGATACGCAGTATTTT. This chain joins TRBV5-1 and TRBJ2-3, with TRBD1 as a possible D gene (5 bases). V lost 4 bases and J lost 0, with 12 bases in between. Germline V gives CDR1 SGHRS, CDR2 YFSETQ. CDR3 length: 15 residues.

V is TRBV7-9 and J is TRBJ1-2, with D unclear. The CDR3 extends over 15 amino acids. In germline, CDR1 is SEHNR, CDR2 FQNEAQ (reference sequence). V gave up 5 bases and J gave up 0 bases, with 13 bases separating them. CDR3 region: CASSIIGQPNYGYTF. The CDR3 bases are TGTGCCAGCAGCATAATCGGCCAGCCTAACTATGGCTACACCTTC.

V gene TRBV19 combines with J gene TRBJ1-5; D might be TRBD1 (6 bases). The V and J ends lost 4 bases and 0 bases respectively, with 16 bases between them. This CDR3 has 17 residues. From germline, CDR1 is LNHDA and CDR2 SQIVND (reference sequence). This chain's CDR3 is CASSTLGAGSSNQPQHF. CDR3 DNA sequence: TGTGCCAGTAGTACTTTGGGGGCGGGTAGTAGCAATCAGCCCCAGCATTTT.

V usage is TRBV5-5 and J usage is TRBJ1-1; D not certain. The V gene lost 4 bases and the J gene lost 0 bases, with 10 bases spanning the gap. CDR1 SGHKS and CDR2 YYEKEE come from the germline V gene (reference sequence). This CDR3 is 14 amino acids long. CDR3 DNA sequence: TGTGCCAGCAGCCCTCATACGGTGAACACTGAAGCTTTCTTT. As protein: CASSPHTVNTEAFF.

The chain combines TRBV6-5 with TRBJ1-4; 7 bases line up with TRBD1. From germline, CDR1 is MNHEY and CDR2 SVGAGI. CDR3 length: 14 amino acids. The ends lost 8 bases at V and 0 bases at J; junction bases unmatched: 3. DNA of the CDR3: TGTGCCAGCGGGACAGCCGCAACTAATGAAAAACTGTTTTTT. Its protein is CASGTAATNEKLFF.

The chain employs TRBV29-1 and TRBJ1-2; D is perhaps TRBD1 (6 bases). Trimming took off 4 bases at V and 0 bases at J, with 18 bases between the two ends. This CDR3 contains 16 residues. CDR1 and CDR2 from the germline V gene are SQVTM and ANQGSEA. The CDR3 reads CSVAGEGGEANYGYTF. In DNA, the CDR3 is TGCAGCGTTGCAGGGGAGGGGGGCGAAGCTAACTATGGCTACACCTTC.

The V gene is TRBV11-2, the J gene TRBJ2-7; perhaps TRBD1 as D (6 bases). This CDR3 is 15 amino acids long. The germline V gene has CDR1 SGHAT and CDR2 FQNNGV. Between the trimmed V and J ends, which lost 5 bases and 4 bases, there was a span of 18 bases. CDR3: CASSPGTPLLYEQYF. In DNA form, the CDR3 reads TGTGCCAGCAGCCCCGGGACACCTCTCCTTTACGAGCAGTACTTC.

The CDR3 protein is CASKEVNEQFF. Written as DNA, the CDR3 is TGTGCCAGCAAAGAGGTAAATGAGCAGTTCTTC. J is TRBJ2-1 and V is TRBV6-5; no reliable D call. This CDR3 is built from 11 residues. Germline V gene sequence: CDR1 MNHEY, CDR2 SVGAGI. Trimming shortened V by 7 bases and J by 7 bases, and 8 bases separated the two germline ends.

V gene TRBV3-1 (or the pseudogene TRBV3-2) combines with J gene TRBJ2-2, with D tentatively TRBD1 (6 bases). This CDR3 comprises 14 residues. V dropped 10 bases and J dropped 6 bases, with 18 bases sitting between them. The germline V gene has CDR1 LGHDT and CDR2 YNNKEL (reference sequence). The CDR3 DNA sequence: TGTGCCACCCTTAGGGGGTCCGGGTCCGGGGAGCTGTTTTTT. As protein: CATLRGSGSGELFF.

This clone came up once. This rearrangement joins TRBV7-2 to TRBJ2-5, with D perhaps matching TRBD2 (6 bases). Germline CDR1 SGHTA, CDR2 FQGNSA. The germline V and J ends were trimmed by 5 bases and 5 bases, with 15 bases remaining between them. The CDR3 has 14 amino acids. CDR3 DNA: TGTGCCAGCAGCCACCGACTAGACACGGAGACCCAGTACTTC. It translates to CASSHRLDTETQYF.

The chain couples TRBV2 to TRBJ1-2, with D maybe TRBD1 (5 bases). The V and J ends lost 5 bases and 1 base respectively, with 8 bases between them. The germline V gene has CDR1 SNHLY and CDR2 FYNNEI. The CDR3 has 13 amino acids. The CDR3 DNA reads TGTGCCAGCAGTTCACAGGATAACTATGGCTACACCTTC. Its protein is CASSSQDNYGYTF.